This T cell receptor beta chain appears in the sequencing data of a study of PD-1 blockade in mismatch repair-deficient tumors. On the study more broadly: All were previously treated, progressing patients with eleven to twelve mismatch repair-deficient cancer types.

Sequencing used immunoSEQ multiplex PCR; TCRdb keeps in-frame clones, though not all of them. The table shows over 100,000 clones, with approximately 80% occurring only once. This clone came up once. All patients were mismatch repair deficient, assessed by either PCR or immunohistochemistry. TCRs were sequenced from a few patients responding to pembrolizumab. CDR1 and CDR2 from the germline V gene are SGHNT and YYREEE (reference sequence). V was shortened by 0 bases and J by 1 base, with 7 bases between the two germline ends. The CDR3 is 14 amino acids. The chain has TRBV5-4 and TRBJ1-1; D not certain. This specimen consisted of peripheral blood, obtained around 60 weeks after starting pembrolizumab. The receptor was isolated from an adult with mismatch repair-deficient cancer. The CDR3, as DNA: TGTGCCAGCAGCTTGGGGCAGGAGAACACTGAAGCTTTCTTT. Its protein product is CASSLGQENTEAFF.